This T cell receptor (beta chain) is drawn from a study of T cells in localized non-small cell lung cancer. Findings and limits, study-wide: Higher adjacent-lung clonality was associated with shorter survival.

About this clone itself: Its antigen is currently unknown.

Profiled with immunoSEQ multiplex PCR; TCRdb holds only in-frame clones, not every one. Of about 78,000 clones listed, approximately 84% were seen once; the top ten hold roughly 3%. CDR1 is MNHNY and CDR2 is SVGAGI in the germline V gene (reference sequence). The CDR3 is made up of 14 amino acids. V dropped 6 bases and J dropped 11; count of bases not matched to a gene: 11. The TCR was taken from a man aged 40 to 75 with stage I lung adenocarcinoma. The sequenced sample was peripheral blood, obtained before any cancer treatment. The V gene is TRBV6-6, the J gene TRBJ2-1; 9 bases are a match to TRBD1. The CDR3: CASRGGTGLTKQFF. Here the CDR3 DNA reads TGTGCCAGCAGGGGTGGGACAGGGTTAACAAAGCAGTTCTTC.